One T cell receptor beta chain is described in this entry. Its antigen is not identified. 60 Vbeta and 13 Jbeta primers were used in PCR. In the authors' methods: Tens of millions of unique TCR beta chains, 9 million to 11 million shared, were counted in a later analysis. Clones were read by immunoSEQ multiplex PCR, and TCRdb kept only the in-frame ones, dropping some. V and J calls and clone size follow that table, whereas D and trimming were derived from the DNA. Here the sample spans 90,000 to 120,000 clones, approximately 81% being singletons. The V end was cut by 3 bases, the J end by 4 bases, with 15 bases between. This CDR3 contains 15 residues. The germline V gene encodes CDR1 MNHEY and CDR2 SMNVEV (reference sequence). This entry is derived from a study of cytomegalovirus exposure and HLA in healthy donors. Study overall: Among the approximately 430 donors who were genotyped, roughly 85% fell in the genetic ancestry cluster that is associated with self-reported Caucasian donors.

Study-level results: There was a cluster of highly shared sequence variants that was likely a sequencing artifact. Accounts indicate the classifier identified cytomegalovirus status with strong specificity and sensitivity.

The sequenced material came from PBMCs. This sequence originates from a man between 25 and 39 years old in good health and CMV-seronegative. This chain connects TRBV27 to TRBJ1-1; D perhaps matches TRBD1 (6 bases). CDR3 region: CASSLIQGRGTEAFF. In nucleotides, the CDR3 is TGTGCCAGCAGTTTGATACAGGGTAGAGGCACTGAAGCTTTCTTT.